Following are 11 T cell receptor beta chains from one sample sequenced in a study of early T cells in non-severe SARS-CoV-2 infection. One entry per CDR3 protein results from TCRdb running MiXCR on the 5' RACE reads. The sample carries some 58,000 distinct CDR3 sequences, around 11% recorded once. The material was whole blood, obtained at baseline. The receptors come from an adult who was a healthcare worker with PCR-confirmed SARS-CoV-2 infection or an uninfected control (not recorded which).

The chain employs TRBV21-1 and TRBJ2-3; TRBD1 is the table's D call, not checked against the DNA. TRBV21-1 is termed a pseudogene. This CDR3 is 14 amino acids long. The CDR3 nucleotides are TGTGCCAGCACCGCAGTGGGACCGGCGGATACGCAGTATTTT. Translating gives CASTAVGPADTQYF.

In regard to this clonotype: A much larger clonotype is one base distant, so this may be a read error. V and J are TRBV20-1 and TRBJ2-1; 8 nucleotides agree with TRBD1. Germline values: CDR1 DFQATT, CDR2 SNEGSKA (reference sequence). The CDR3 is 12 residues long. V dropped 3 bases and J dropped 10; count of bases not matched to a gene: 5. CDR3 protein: CSARQGAREQFF. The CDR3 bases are TGCAGTGCTAGGCAGGGGGCCCGGGAGCAGTTCTTC.

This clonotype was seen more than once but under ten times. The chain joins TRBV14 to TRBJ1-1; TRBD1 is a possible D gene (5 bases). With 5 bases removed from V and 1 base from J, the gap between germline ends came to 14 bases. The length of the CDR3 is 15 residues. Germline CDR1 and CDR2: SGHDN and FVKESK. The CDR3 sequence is CASSGAGATNTEAFF. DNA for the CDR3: TGTGCCAGCAGCGGGGCGGGAGCTACGAACACTGAAGCTTTCTTT.

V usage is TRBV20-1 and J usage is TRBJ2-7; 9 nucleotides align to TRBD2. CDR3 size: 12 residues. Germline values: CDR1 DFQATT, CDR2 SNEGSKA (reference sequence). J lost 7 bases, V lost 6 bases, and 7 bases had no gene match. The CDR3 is CSALRGGPEQYF. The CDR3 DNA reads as TGCAGTGCACTGCGGGGGGGACCGGAGCAGTACTTC.

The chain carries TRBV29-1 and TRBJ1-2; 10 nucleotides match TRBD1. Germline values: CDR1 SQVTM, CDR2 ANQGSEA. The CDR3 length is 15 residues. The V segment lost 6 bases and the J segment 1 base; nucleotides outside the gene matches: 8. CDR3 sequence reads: CSVSRTGGFNYGYTF. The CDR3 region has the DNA TGCAGCGTGAGTCGGACAGGGGGTTTTAACTATGGCTACACCTTC.

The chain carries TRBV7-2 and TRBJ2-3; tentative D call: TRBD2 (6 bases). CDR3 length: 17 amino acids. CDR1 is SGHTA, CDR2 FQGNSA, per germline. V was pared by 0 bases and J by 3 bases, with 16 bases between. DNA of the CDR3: TGTGCCAGCAGCTTAGCAGTGTTAGGTCTAGCGACAGATACGCAGTATTTT. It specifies CASSLAVLGLATDTQYF.

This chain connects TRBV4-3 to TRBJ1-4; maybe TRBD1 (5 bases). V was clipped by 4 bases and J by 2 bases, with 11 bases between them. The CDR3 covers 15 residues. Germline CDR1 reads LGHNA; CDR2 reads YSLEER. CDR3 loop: CASSPRWGTNEKLFF. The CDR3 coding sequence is TGCGCCAGCAGCCCCAGGTGGGGGACTAATGAAAAACTGTTTTTT.

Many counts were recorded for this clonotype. The CDR3 nucleotides read TGTGCCAGCAGCCAAACACCGATCCCCACAGATACGCAGTATTTT. Translating gives CASSQTPIPTDTQYF. V and J are TRBV2 and TRBJ2-3; D ambiguous. Trimming left V 6 bases short and J 2 bases short, with 15 bases between. This CDR3 is built from 15 residues. In germline, CDR1 is SNHLY, CDR2 FYNNEI.

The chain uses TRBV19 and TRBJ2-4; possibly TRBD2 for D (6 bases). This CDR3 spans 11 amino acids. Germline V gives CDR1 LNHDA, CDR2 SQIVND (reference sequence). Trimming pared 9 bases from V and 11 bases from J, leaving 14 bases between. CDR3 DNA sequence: TGTGCCAGCCAGGACTATAACGTTCAGTACTTC. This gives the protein CASQDYNVQYF.

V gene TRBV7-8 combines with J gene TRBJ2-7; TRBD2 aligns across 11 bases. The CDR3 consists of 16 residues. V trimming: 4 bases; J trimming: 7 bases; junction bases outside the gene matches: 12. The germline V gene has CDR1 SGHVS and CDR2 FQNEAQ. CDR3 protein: CASSSGLAGGVREQYF. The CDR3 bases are TGTGCCAGCAGCTCAGGCCTAGCGGGGGGTGTAAGAGAGCAGTACTTC.

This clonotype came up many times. The CDR3 here is CASRDRAPNYGYTF. In DNA form, the CDR3 reads TGTGCCAGCAGGGACAGGGCCCCTAACTATGGCTACACCTTC. The chain carries TRBV6-1 and TRBJ1-2, with 8 bases that match TRBD1. The CDR3 totals 14 residues. Losses at the gene ends were 6 bases for V and 0 bases for J; bases not matched to a gene: 3. Germline V gene lookup returns CDR1 MNHNS and CDR2 SASEGT.